The source of this T cell receptor (beta chain) is a study of molecular identifiers for immune sequencing clone quantification. Points on this clonotype: The antigen is not known.

When naive CD8 T cells were sorted, they were gated as CD8+CD4-CCR7+CD45RA+. Study findings and constraints: Clones above 20 RNA copies contained over 98% of effector molecules but under 1% of naive ones.

This CDR3 contains 15 residues. Germline V gene sequence: CDR1 LNHDA, CDR2 SQIVND (reference sequence). Between the trimmed V and J ends, which lost 3 bases and 0 bases, there was a span of 11 bases. TCRdb redid the calling of the PCR reads with MiXCR, one entry per CDR3 protein. Found here are under 650,000 distinct CDR3 sequences, around 20% of them singletons; the top ten hold 0.85%. The receptor was isolated from a human donor in good health. Some libraries in this study had Jurkat cell RNA spiked in. Sequenced input: naive CD8+ T cells from blood, with Jurkat cell RNA spiked in. Subset denoted: FACS-sorted CD8+CD4-CCR7+CD45RA+ naive T cells. The J gene is TRBJ2-5, the V gene TRBV19; weak D call: TRBD2 (5 bases). CDR3 sequence reads: CASSIAGIDQETQYF. As DNA, the CDR3 is TGTGCCAGTAGTATTGCCGGGATTGACCAAGAGACCCAGTACTTC.